This T cell receptor beta chain was sequenced in a study of cytotoxic CD8 clonotypes in ibrutinib-treated CLL (dated by TCRdb to the early 2020s). Notes on the research overall: The cohort had over ten relapsed/refractory and approximately 15 treatment-naive patients; 17 were IGHV unmutated. Partial responses were observed in roughly 24 patients and complete responses in 2; after a median follow-up of 68 months, remission was maintained in approximately 14 patients and progression was observed in some twelve. The response samples were drawn at a median of approximately twelve months into treatment, with a range of roughly 6 to 36 months. Samples averaged approximately 260,000 productive templates and approximately 100,000 productive rearrangements. Longitudinal samples were obtainable from about 30% of the roughly 90 participants in the trial. Cryopreserved peripheral blood mononuclear cells were collected before treatment, at response, and at either disease progression or sustained remission. Every remission and progressive disease sample was obtained while ibrutinib was still being received by the patients. The investigation overall reported the following: Public clonotypes were rare and either shrank or stayed stable during treatment, and the rise in clonality at ibrutinib response reflected expansion of private clonotypes. Clonality increased at ibrutinib response, stayed stable in sustained remission, and fell back toward baseline at progression. At baseline, clonality was higher than in age-matched healthy donors and showed a strong correlation with circulating CD8+ T-cell counts. Lymph node repertoires were not examined, and the timing of sampling was not matched between patients in sustained remission and those whose disease progressed.

Per the germline V gene, SGHVS is the CDR1 and FQNEAQ is the CDR2. The CDR3 contains 14 residues, cysteine and phenylalanine counted. Only the CDR3 DNA is retained, 42 bases long and in frame from the first base. From V the trimming removes 5 bases and from J it removes 3 bases, while the gene matches leave 7 bases of the junction unaccounted for. Of note for this clone: Its cognate antigen has yet to be identified. Base qualities were left out, and no much larger clone turns up one base away.

Each clonotype received, on average, about 10x coverage in deep resolution sequencing performed on a MiSeq, where the target depth lay between 1 in 1 million and 1 in 200,000 T cells. The immunoSEQ hsTCRB Kit was used to generate the TCR beta libraries. The study's own analysis went as follows. The data were analyzed with ImmunoSEQ Analyzer and ImmunoSEQ Data Assistant, and V, D and J gene assignments followed IMGT definitions. Clonality was computed as one minus normalized Shannon entropy of productive rearrangement frequencies, ranging from 0 to 1. Only overrepresented clonotypes making up at least 0.05% of each patient's repertoire were included in the public clonotype analysis. About a dozen age-matched healthy donor repertoires from immuneACCESS served as clonality controls. TCRdb retrieved this table from immuneACCESS and kept in-frame rearrangements only. Not all clones are present; in checked studies, unresolved V genes account for under half, and no reason is known for the remainder. V and J calls and clone size are given by that table; D and trimming were obtained from the DNA. The sample records about 300,000 clones, approximately 79% of which are singletons. The top ten hold roughly 5.7% of the sample.

Read against the paper, the sample's time point label means: progressive disease on ibrutinib. Roughly 2.2 micrograms of genomic DNA were extracted from cryopreserved PBMCs for TCR beta library preparation. Longitudinal blood samples from CLL patients on ibrutinib monotherapy underwent high-throughput TCR beta sequencing. The patients took part in an open-label, single-center phase 2 trial of ibrutinib monotherapy. The chain couples TRBV7-8 to TRBJ2-7, and TRBD1 aligns with 7 junction nucleotides. The source was PBMCs, collected at disease progression, from a patient treated with ibrutinib. This sequence was found in a human donor with chronic lymphocytic leukemia. The nucleotide sequence is TGTGCCAGCAGCCTGAGACAGGGAATCTACGAGCAGTACTTC. It codes for CASSLRQGIYEQYF.